The clone carrying this T cell receptor beta chain is labeled large. At the DNA level, this CDR3 is encoded by other sequences in the same sample as well. J lost 7 bases, V lost 3 bases, and 5 bases had no gene match. This CDR3 has 15 amino acids. The germline V gene encodes CDR1 MRHNA and CDR2 SNTAGT. Clones were read by immunoSEQ multiplex PCR, and TCRdb kept only the in-frame ones, dropping some. The sample has roughly 14,000 clones; about 82% are singletons. This sample is part of a study of technical replicates of blood from a few donors. The chain has TRBV6-4 and TRBJ2-1, with 11 positions matching TRBD2. Input material: PBMCs. This clonotype was sampled from a human donor in good health. This chain's CDR3 is CASSDSTSGSNEQFF. The CDR3 DNA follows: TGTGCCAGCAGTGATTCAACTAGCGGGAGTAATGAGCAGTTCTTC.